This T cell receptor (beta chain) is from a study of blood T cell repertoires in COVID-19. Study-wide background: From the United States, Italy and Spain came samples of acute and convalescent COVID-19.

Libraries were prepared by immunoSEQ multiplex PCR; TCRdb keeps only in-frame clonotypes and omits some of them. This repertoire shows some 100,000 clones, about 90% found once; its top ten account for about 5.3%. This CDR3 comprises 15 residues. V shed 7 bases, J shed 13 bases, and the junction held 15 bases outside the gene matches. The germline V gene encodes CDR1 SNHLY and CDR2 FYNNEI. The TCR originated in a human donor in a cohort sampled during active COVID-19. Sample: peripheral blood. The rearrangement joins TRBV2 to TRBJ1-4, with 10 bases lining up with TRBD1. The CDR3: CASKRGTGVAGGLFF. CDR3 nucleotide sequence: TGTGCCAGCAAGAGAGGGACAGGGGTTGCGGGCGGACTGTTTTTT.